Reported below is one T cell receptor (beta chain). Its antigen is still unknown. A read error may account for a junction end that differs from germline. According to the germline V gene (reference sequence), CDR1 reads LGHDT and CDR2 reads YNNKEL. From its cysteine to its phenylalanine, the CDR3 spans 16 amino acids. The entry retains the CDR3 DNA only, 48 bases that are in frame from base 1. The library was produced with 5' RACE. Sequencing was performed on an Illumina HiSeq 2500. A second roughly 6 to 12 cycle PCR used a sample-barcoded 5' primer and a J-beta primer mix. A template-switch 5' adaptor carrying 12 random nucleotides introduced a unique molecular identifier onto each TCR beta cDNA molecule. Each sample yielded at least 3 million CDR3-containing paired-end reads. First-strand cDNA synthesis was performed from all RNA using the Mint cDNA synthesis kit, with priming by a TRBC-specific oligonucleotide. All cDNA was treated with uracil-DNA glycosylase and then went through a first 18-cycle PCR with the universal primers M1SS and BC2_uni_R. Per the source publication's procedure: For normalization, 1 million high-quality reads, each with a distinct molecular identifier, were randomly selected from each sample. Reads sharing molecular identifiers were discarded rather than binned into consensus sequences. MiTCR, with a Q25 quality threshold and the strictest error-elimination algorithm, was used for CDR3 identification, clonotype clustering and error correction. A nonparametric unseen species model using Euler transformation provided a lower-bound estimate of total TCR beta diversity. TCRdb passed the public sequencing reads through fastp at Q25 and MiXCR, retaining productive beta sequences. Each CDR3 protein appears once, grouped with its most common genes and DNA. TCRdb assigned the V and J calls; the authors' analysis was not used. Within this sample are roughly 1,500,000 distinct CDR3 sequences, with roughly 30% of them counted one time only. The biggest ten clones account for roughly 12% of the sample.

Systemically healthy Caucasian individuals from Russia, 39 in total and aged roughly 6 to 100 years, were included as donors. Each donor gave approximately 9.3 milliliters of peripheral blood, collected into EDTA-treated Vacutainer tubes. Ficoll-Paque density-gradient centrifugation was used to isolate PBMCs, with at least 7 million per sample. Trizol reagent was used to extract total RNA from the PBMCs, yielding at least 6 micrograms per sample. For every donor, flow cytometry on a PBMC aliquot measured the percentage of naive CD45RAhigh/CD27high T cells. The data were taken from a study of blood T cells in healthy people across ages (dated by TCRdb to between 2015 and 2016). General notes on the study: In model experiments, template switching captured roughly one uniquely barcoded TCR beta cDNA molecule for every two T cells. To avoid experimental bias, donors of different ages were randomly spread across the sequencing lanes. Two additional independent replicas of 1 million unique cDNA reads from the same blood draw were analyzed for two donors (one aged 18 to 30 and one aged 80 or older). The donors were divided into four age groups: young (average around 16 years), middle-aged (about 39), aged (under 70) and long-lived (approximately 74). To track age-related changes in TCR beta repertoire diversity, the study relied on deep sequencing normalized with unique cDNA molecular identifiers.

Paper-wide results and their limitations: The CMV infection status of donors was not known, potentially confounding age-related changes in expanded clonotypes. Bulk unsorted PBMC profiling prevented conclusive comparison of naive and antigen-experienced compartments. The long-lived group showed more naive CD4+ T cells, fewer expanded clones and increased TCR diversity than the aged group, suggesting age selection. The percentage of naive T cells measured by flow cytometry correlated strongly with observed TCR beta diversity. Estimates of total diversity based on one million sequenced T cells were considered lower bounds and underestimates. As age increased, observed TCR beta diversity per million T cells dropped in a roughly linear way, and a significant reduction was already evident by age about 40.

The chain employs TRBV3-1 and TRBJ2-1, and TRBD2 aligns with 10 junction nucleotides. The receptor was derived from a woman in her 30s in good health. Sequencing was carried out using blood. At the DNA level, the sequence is TGTGCCAGCAACCAATCGTCACTAGCGGGATCCCATGAGCAGTTCTTC. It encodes CASNQSSLAGSHEQFF.